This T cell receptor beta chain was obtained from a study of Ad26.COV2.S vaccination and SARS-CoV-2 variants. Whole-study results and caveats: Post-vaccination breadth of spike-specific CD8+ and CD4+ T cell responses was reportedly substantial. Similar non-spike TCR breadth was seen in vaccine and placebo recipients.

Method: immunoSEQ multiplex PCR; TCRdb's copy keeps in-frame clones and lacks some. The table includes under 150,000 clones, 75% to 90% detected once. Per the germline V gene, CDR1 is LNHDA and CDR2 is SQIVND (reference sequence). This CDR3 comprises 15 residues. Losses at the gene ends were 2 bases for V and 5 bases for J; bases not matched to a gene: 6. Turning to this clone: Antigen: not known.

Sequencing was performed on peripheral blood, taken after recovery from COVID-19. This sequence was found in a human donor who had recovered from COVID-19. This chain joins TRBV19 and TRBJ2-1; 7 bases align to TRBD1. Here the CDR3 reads CASSISGQVNNEQFF. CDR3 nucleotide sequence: TGTGCCAGTAGTATAAGCGGACAGGTGAACAATGAGCAGTTCTTC.